This T cell receptor beta chain was identified during a study of OX40 agonist ivuxolimab in advanced cancers. Study summary: At doses from 0.01 to 10 mg/kg, patients were given intravenous ivuxolimab every 2 weeks. Partial responses were achieved by three patients, of whom one had hepatocellular carcinoma and two had cutaneous melanoma.

V lost 8 bases and J lost 7; bases outside the gene matches: 2. Germline assignment: CDR1 SGHVS and CDR2 FQNEAQ. The CDR3 loop spans 13 amino acids. This table comes from immunoSEQ multiplex PCR, and its TCRdb copy is limited to in-frame clones, with some not included. The table has 35,000 to 45,000 clones, over 75% seen once. The chain combines TRBV7-8 with TRBJ2-1, with 13 bases aligning to TRBD2. The source material was CD4+ or CD8+ T cells sorted from blood, sampled in a trial of the OX40 agonist ivuxolimab. The sequence was collected from an adult with an advanced solid tumor such as melanoma, head and neck, liver or kidney cancer. Here the CDR3 DNA reads TGTGCCAGCCGGACTAGCGGGAGTAATGAGCAGTTCTTC. Amino acid sequence: CASRTSGSNEQFF. Full variable domain (missing parts from reference TRBV7-8 and TRBJ2-1): GAGVSQSPRYKVAKRGQDVALRCDPISGHVSLFWYQQALGQGPEFLTYFQNEAQLDKSGLPSDRFFAERPEGSVSTLKIQRTQQEDSAVYLCASRTSGSNEQFFGPGTRLTVL.